This TCR beta chain was identified in a study of identical twins. The study, taken as a whole, reports: The degree of excess twin sharing was weaker in beta out-of-frame sequences. Instead of following the same donors, the conclusions were based on cross-sectional statistical analysis. Reduced insertions were recorded for abundant cord blood beta clonotypes, with no such pattern in memory repertoires.

TCRdb reprocessed the 5' RACE reads via MiXCR and lists one record per CDR3 protein. Of fewer than 650,000 distinct CDR3 sequences detected, around 7.5% appear once; the ten largest clones hold less than 2%. About this clonotype: What it binds is not known.

The germline V gene encodes CDR1 MNHEY and CDR2 SMNVEV (reference sequence). Trimming removed 7 bases from V and 9 bases from J, with 13 bases in between. The CDR3 sequence is 12 residues long. The same specimen was also included in a second study, on yellow fever vaccine responses in identical twins.

This sequence originates from a woman aged 18 to 35 in good health. The sequencing sample was made of PBMCs. The chain couples TRBV27 to TRBJ2-1; unclear D gene. The CDR3 DNA follows: TGTGCCAGCACTCGGTCGGCTGTTGAGCAGTTCTTC. Residues: CASTRSAVEQFF.